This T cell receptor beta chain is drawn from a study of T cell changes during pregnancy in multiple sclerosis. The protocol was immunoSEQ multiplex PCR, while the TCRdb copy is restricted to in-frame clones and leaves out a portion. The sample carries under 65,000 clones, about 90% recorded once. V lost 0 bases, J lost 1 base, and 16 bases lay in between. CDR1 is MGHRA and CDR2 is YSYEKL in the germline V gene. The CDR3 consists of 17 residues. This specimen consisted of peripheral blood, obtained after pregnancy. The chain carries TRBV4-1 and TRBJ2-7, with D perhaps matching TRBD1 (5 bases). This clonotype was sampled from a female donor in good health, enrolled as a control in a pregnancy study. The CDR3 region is CASSQDPGRVASYEQYF. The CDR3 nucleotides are TGCGCCAGCAGCCAAGATCCCGGCAGGGTCGCGTCCTACGAGCAGTACTTC.